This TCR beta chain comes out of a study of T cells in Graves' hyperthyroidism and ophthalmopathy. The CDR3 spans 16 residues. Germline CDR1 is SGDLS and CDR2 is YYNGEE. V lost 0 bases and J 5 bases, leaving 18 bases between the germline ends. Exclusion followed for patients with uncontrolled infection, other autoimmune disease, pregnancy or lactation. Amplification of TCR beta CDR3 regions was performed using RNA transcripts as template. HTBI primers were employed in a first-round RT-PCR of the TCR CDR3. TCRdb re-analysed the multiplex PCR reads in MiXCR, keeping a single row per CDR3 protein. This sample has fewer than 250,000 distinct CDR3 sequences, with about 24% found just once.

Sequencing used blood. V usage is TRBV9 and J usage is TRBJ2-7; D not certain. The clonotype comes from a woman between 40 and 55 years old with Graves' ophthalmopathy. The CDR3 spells CASSVAELDGWDEQYF. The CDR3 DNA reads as TGTGCCAGCAGCGTAGCTGAGTTGGACGGGTGGGACGAGCAGTACTTC.